A selection of T cell receptor beta chains follows, all from one sample in a study of blood T cell repertoires in COVID-19. The table came from immunoSEQ multiplex PCR; TCRdb's copy has only in-frame clones and leaves some out. Of under 450,000 clones listed, around 88% are singletons. What was sequenced was peripheral blood. The receptors here all came from a woman aged 45-65 years with COVID-19, enrolled during active disease. Each CDR3 is given with its conserved first and last residue. The D gene is left open where the match is weak. Clone size appears in some rows only: once, few, many, or a class for an expanded clone.

v_call: TRBV12-5; clone_size: .; j_call: TRBJ1-2; d_call: TRBD1; cdr3_aa: CASGLVLGYGGGQGFGYTF; cdr3_nt: TGTGCTAGTGGTTTGGTACTAGGGTATGGTGGGGGACAGGGATTTGGCTACACCTTC
v_call: TRBV6-6; clone_size: .; j_call: TRBJ2-2; d_call: .; cdr3_aa: CASSYSGQGPSGELFF; cdr3_nt: TGTGCCAGCAGTTACTCTGGGCAGGGTCCCTCCGGGGAGCTGTTTTTT
v_call: TRBV6-5; clone_size: .; j_call: TRBJ1-2; d_call: TRBD1; cdr3_aa: CASIPPQGAPSGYTF; cdr3_nt: TGTGCCAGCATACCCCCACAGGGGGCTCCGTCAGGCTACACCTTC
v_call: TRBV24-1; clone_size: once; j_call: TRBJ2-2; d_call: TRBD1; cdr3_aa: CATSDSGTGGVEELFF; cdr3_nt: TGTGCCACCAGTGATTCCGGGACAGGGGGAGTTGAGGAGCTGTTTTTT
v_call: TRBV3-1/TRBV3-2; clone_size: once; j_call: TRBJ1-1; d_call: .; cdr3_aa: CASSQSGGTEAFF; cdr3_nt: TGTGCCAGCAGCCAAAGCGGGGGCACTGAAGCTTTCTTT
v_call: TRBV5-1; clone_size: .; j_call: TRBJ1-1; d_call: .; cdr3_aa: CASSAGGNSLNTEAFF; cdr3_nt: TGCGCCAGCAGCGCGGGAGGGAACAGCCTGAACACTGAAGCTTTCTTT
v_call: TRBV5-4; clone_size: .; j_call: TRBJ2-5; d_call: .; cdr3_aa: CASSLTAQETQYF; cdr3_nt: TGTGCCAGCAGCTTGACAGCCCAAGAGACCCAGTACTTC
v_call: TRBV9; clone_size: .; j_call: TRBJ2-5; d_call: TRBD1; cdr3_aa: CASSVAGGQETQYF; cdr3_nt: TGTGCCAGCAGCGTAGCAGGGGGCCAAGAGACCCAGTACTTC
v_call: TRBV5-6; clone_size: .; j_call: TRBJ2-7; d_call: TRBD1; cdr3_aa: CASSSLLTGGRSYEQYF; cdr3_nt: TGTGCCAGCAGCTCCCTCCTGACAGGGGGGAGGTCCTACGAGCAGTACTTC
v_call: TRBV4-1; clone_size: once; j_call: TRBJ2-7; d_call: .; cdr3_aa: CASSQDPRGAPYEQYF; cdr3_nt: TGCGCCAGCAGCCAAGATCCCAGGGGAGCCCCCTACGAGCAGTACTTC
v_call: TRBV7-9; clone_size: .; j_call: TRBJ1-1; d_call: .; cdr3_aa: CASSLDWRDLEAFF; cdr3_nt: TGTGCCAGCAGCTTAGATTGGCGGGACCTCGAAGCTTTCTTT
v_call: TRBV6-1; clone_size: .; j_call: TRBJ2-5; d_call: TRBD2; cdr3_aa: CASSDGGGGGPQETQYF; cdr3_nt: TGTGCCAGCAGTGATGGCGGAGGCGGGGGGCCCCAAGAGACCCAGTACTTC
v_call: TRBV3-1/TRBV3-2; clone_size: .; j_call: TRBJ2-1; d_call: .; cdr3_aa: CASSLPGLFSEQFF; cdr3_nt: TGTGCCAGCAGCCTACCCGGGTTATTTAGTGAGCAGTTCTTC
v_call: TRBV24-1; clone_size: .; j_call: TRBJ2-7; d_call: .; cdr3_aa: CATSDPTGNEQYF; cdr3_nt: TGTGCCACCAGTGACCCCACAGGGAACGAGCAGTACTTC
v_call: TRBV12-3/TRBV12-4; clone_size: .; j_call: TRBJ2-7; d_call: TRBD1; cdr3_aa: CAIGTGGFYEQYF; cdr3_nt: TGTGCCATCGGGACAGGGGGCTTCTACGAGCAGTACTTC
v_call: TRBV12-3/TRBV12-4; clone_size: .; j_call: TRBJ1-1; d_call: .; cdr3_aa: CASTLTGTEAFF; cdr3_nt: TGTGCCAGCACTTTGACCGGGACTGAAGCTTTCTTT
v_call: TRBV9; clone_size: .; j_call: TRBJ2-3; d_call: TRBD1; cdr3_aa: CASSPNRGDTQYF; cdr3_nt: TGTGCCAGCAGCCCAAACAGGGGAGATACGCAGTATTTT
v_call: TRBV7-7; clone_size: .; j_call: TRBJ2-1; d_call: TRBD2; cdr3_aa: CASSPGTSANEQFF; cdr3_nt: TGTGCCAGCAGCCCCGGGACTAGCGCCAATGAGCAGTTCTTC
v_call: TRBV5-4; clone_size: .; j_call: TRBJ2-1; d_call: TRBD2; cdr3_aa: CASSPLAGGGAEGHEQFF; cdr3_nt: TGTGCCAGCAGCCCCTTGGCCGGCGGGGGGGCCGAGGGGCATGAGCAGTTCTTC
v_call: TRBV5-3; clone_size: .; j_call: TRBJ1-1; d_call: .; cdr3_aa: CARSLRSTEAFF; cdr3_nt: TGTGCCAGAAGTCTACGTAGCACTGAAGCTTTCTTT
v_call: TRBV30; clone_size: .; j_call: TRBJ1-3; d_call: TRBD1; cdr3_aa: CAWTPGQVSNTIYF; cdr3_nt: TGTGCCTGGACCCCGGGACAGGTGTCCAACACCATATATTTT
v_call: TRBV5-1; clone_size: .; j_call: TRBJ2-2; d_call: TRBD2; cdr3_aa: CASSRGGGNTGELFF; cdr3_nt: TGCGCCAGCAGCCGAGGCGGGGGGAACACCGGGGAGCTGTTTTTT
v_call: TRBV10-3; clone_size: .; j_call: TRBJ1-2; d_call: .; cdr3_aa: CAISESQAGRDGYTF; cdr3_nt: TGTGCCATCAGTGAATCGCAAGCGGGGAGGGATGGCTACACCTTC
v_call: TRBV11-2; clone_size: once; j_call: TRBJ1-2; d_call: .; cdr3_aa: CASSPSYSGYGYTF; cdr3_nt: TGTGCCAGCAGCCCCTCATATTCCGGCTATGGCTACACCTTC
v_call: TRBV18; clone_size: .; j_call: TRBJ2-5; d_call: TRBD1; cdr3_aa: CASSQQGTETQYF; cdr3_nt: TGTGCCAGCTCACAACAGGGGACAGAGACCCAGTACTTC
v_call: TRBV2; clone_size: once; j_call: TRBJ1-2; d_call: .; cdr3_aa: CASRLQGAVTNGYTF; cdr3_nt: TGTGCCAGCAGGCTACAGGGAGCGGTCACGAATGGCTACACCTTC
v_call: TRBV19; clone_size: once; j_call: TRBJ1-1; d_call: TRBD1; cdr3_aa: CASSLTGVAEAFF; cdr3_nt: TGTGCCAGTAGTTTGACAGGGGTCGCGGAAGCTTTCTTT
v_call: TRBV9; clone_size: .; j_call: TRBJ2-6; d_call: .; cdr3_aa: CASSVSPRSSGANVLTF; cdr3_nt: TGTGCCAGCAGCGTATCACCCCGGTCCTCTGGGGCCAACGTCCTGACTTTC
v_call: TRBV4-2; clone_size: .; j_call: TRBJ2-1; d_call: .; cdr3_aa: CASSQEGALPSEQFF; cdr3_nt: TGTGCCAGCAGCCAAGAGGGCGCCCTCCCGAGTGAGCAGTTCTTC
v_call: TRBV29-1; clone_size: .; j_call: TRBJ2-3; d_call: TRBD1; cdr3_aa: CSVRDSRGPPDTQYF; cdr3_nt: TGCAGCGTTCGAGACAGCAGGGGGCCCCCAGATACGCAGTATTTT
v_call: TRBV18; clone_size: few; j_call: TRBJ2-7; d_call: .; cdr3_aa: CASSPRSQGYEQYF; cdr3_nt: TGTGCCAGCTCACCACGCTCGCAGGGGTACGAGCAGTACTTC
v_call: TRBV5-6; clone_size: .; j_call: TRBJ1-2; d_call: .; cdr3_aa: CASSFLVRTDRYGYTF; cdr3_nt: TGTGCCAGCAGCTTTCTTGTGCGGACGGACAGATATGGCTACACCTTC
v_call: TRBV24-1; clone_size: .; j_call: TRBJ1-3; d_call: TRBD1; cdr3_aa: CATSDSTGLENTIYF; cdr3_nt: TGTGCCACCAGTGATTCGACAGGGTTGGAGAACACCATATATTTT
v_call: TRBV3-1/TRBV3-2; clone_size: .; j_call: TRBJ2-5; d_call: TRBD2; cdr3_aa: CASTPQLRGAGETQYF; cdr3_nt: TGTGCCAGCACTCCGCAATTGCGGGGGGCCGGGGAGACCCAGTACTTC
v_call: TRBV27; clone_size: .; j_call: TRBJ1-1; d_call: TRBD1; cdr3_aa: CASSGPRTGDTEAFF; cdr3_nt: TGTGCCAGCAGTGGCCCGAGGACAGGGGACACTGAAGCTTTCTTT
v_call: TRBV28; clone_size: .; j_call: TRBJ1-1; d_call: TRBD1; cdr3_aa: CASRDRAGTEAFF; cdr3_nt: TGTGCCAGCAGGGACAGGGCAGGAACTGAAGCTTTCTTT
v_call: TRBV7-2; clone_size: .; j_call: TRBJ2-3; d_call: TRBD2; cdr3_aa: CASSLVSGGTDTQYF; cdr3_nt: TGTGCCAGCAGCTTAGTGAGCGGGGGCACAGATACGCAGTATTTT
v_call: TRBV6-2/TRBV6-3; clone_size: .; j_call: TRBJ1-1; d_call: .; cdr3_aa: CASSYSGGNTEAFF; cdr3_nt: TGTGCCAGCAGTTACTCAGGGGGGAACACTGAAGCTTTCTTT
v_call: TRBV30; clone_size: .; j_call: TRBJ1-6; d_call: .; cdr3_aa: CASGQVNSPLHF; cdr3_nt: TGTGCCTCCGGACAAGTTAATTCACCCCTCCACTTT
v_call: TRBV19; clone_size: .; j_call: TRBJ1-2; d_call: TRBD1; cdr3_aa: CASSLMGAGQGAHGYTF; cdr3_nt: TGTGCCAGTAGCCTTATGGGAGCGGGACAGGGGGCCCATGGCTACACCTTC
v_call: TRBV29-1; clone_size: few; j_call: TRBJ1-1; d_call: .; cdr3_aa: CSVKGLSLTEAFF; cdr3_nt: TGCAGCGTAAAGGGGCTTTCACTAACTGAAGCTTTCTTT
v_call: TRBV4-1; clone_size: .; j_call: TRBJ2-1; d_call: TRBD2; cdr3_aa: CASSQGLAGGPSYNEQFF; cdr3_nt: TGCGCCAGCAGCCAGGGACTAGCGGGGGGGCCGTCCTACAATGAGCAGTTCTTC
v_call: TRBV5-1; clone_size: .; j_call: TRBJ2-5; d_call: TRBD2; cdr3_aa: CASSLGLAGKETQYF; cdr3_nt: TGCGCCAGCAGCTTGGGACTAGCGGGGAAAGAGACCCAGTACTTC
v_call: TRBV3-1/TRBV3-2; clone_size: .; j_call: TRBJ1-6; d_call: .; cdr3_aa: CASSQEGRSPLHF; cdr3_nt: TGTGCCAGCAGCCAAGAGGGCCGGTCACCCCTCCACTTT
v_call: TRBV7-2; clone_size: .; j_call: TRBJ1-6; d_call: .; cdr3_aa: CASSLNLRGSPLHF; cdr3_nt: TGTGCCAGCAGCTTAAACTTAAGGGGTTCACCCCTCCACTTT
v_call: TRBV28; clone_size: few; j_call: TRBJ1-6; d_call: .; cdr3_aa: CASSSHGRDKDSPLHF; cdr3_nt: TGTGCCAGCAGTTCCCATGGGCGGGATAAGGATTCACCCCTCCACTTT
v_call: TRBV9; clone_size: .; j_call: TRBJ1-6; d_call: .; cdr3_aa: CASSEREGRGTDNSPLHF; cdr3_nt: TGTGCCAGCAGCGAGAGGGAGGGCAGGGGTACCGATAATTCACCCCTCCACTTT
v_call: TRBV6-1; clone_size: .; j_call: TRBJ2-3; d_call: .; cdr3_aa: CASSDLPRGARTDTQYF; cdr3_nt: TGTGCCAGCAGTGACCTCCCTCGGGGGGCGCGCACAGATACGCAGTATTTT
v_call: TRBV27; clone_size: .; j_call: TRBJ2-3; d_call: .; cdr3_aa: CASRQVGGGHTDTQYF; cdr3_nt: TGTGCCAGCCGCCAGGTGGGCGGGGGCCACACAGATACGCAGTATTTT
v_call: TRBV2; clone_size: .; j_call: TRBJ1-2; d_call: TRBD1; cdr3_aa: CASIRTGGNYGYTF; cdr3_nt: TGTGCCAGCATACGGACAGGAGGGAACTATGGCTACACCTTC
v_call: TRBV14; clone_size: .; j_call: TRBJ2-1; d_call: TRBD1; cdr3_aa: CASSQETGSINNEQFF; cdr3_nt: TGTGCCAGCAGCCAAGAGACAGGGAGTATAAACAATGAGCAGTTCTTC
v_call: TRBV11-2; clone_size: .; j_call: TRBJ1-3; d_call: .; cdr3_aa: CASSSLRGGNTIYF; cdr3_nt: TGTGCCAGCAGCTCTCTGCGGGGGGGAAACACCATATATTTT
v_call: TRBV27; clone_size: .; j_call: TRBJ2-3; d_call: TRBD1; cdr3_aa: CASSPRTGETDTQYF; cdr3_nt: TGTGCCAGCAGTCCACGGACAGGGGAAACAGATACGCAGTATTTT